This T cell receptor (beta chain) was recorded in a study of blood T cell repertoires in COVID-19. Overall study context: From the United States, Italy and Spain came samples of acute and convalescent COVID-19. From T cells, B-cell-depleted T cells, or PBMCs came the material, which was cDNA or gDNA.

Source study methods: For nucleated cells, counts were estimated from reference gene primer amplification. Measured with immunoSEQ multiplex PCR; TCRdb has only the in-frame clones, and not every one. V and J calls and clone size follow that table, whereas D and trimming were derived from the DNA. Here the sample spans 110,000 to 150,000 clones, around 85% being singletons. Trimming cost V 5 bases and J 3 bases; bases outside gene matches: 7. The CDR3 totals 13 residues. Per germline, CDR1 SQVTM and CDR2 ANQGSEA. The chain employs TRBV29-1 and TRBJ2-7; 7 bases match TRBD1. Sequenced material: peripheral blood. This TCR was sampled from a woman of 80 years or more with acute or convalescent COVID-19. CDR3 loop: CSVRGGSGYEQYF. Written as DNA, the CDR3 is TGCAGCGTTCGAGGGGGCTCGGGCTACGAGCAGTACTTC.